Below, 26 T cell receptor beta chains from the same sample are listed, as sequenced in a study of blood T cell repertoires in COVID-19. TCRdb's table, derived via immunoSEQ multiplex PCR, lists solely in-frame clones and lacks some. The sample contains about 140,000 clones, about 90% of which appear only once. Sequenced input: peripheral blood. The source of these receptors is a woman aged 55-75 years with acute or convalescent COVID-19.

The V gene is TRBV2, the J gene TRBJ2-3; 9 bases agree with TRBD2. From germline, CDR1 is SNHLY and CDR2 FYNNEI. Trimming at V came to 5 bases and at J to 1 base, leaving 1 base not matched to a gene. This CDR3 contains 14 residues. The CDR3 DNA is TGTGCCAGCAGTAGCGGGGGGCGCACAGATACGCAGTATTTT. It yields the protein CASSSGGRTDTQYF.

Only one count was recorded for this clone. The chain employs TRBV18 and TRBJ1-1, with TRBD1 identical over 7 bases. V lost 3 bases, J lost 0 bases, and 7 bases stayed unmatched. Germline V CDR1 and CDR2: KGHSH, LQKENI. The CDR3 spans 16 residues. As DNA, the CDR3 is TGTGCCAGCTCACCGTACGACACAGGGGTGAACACTGAAGCTTTCTTT. It yields the protein CASSPYDTGVNTEAFF.

This clone was found a few times. The chain is built from TRBV5-1 and TRBJ1-2; D perhaps matches TRBD1 (6 bases). The germline V gene encodes CDR1 SGHRS and CDR2 YFSETQ. The CDR3 contains 16 residues. Trimming took 1 base from V and 4 from J, leaving 17 bases between them. This chain's CDR3 is CASSLRQQGSGYGYTF. The CDR3 region has the DNA TGCGCCAGCAGCTTGCGGCAACAGGGATCTGGCTATGGCTACACCTTC. The full variable domain, its missing parts supplied by reference TRBV5-1 and TRBJ1-2, is KAGVTQTPRYLIKTRGQQVTLSCSPISGHRSVSWYQQTPGQGLQFLFEYFSETQRNKGNFPGRFSGRQFSNSRSEMNVSTLELGDSALYLCASSLRQQGSGYGYTFGSGTRLTVV.

The chain links TRBV4-2 to TRBJ2-7; D may be TRBD2 (7 bases). With 2 bases removed from V and 5 bases from J, the gap between germline ends came to 22 bases. The germline V gene encodes CDR1 LGHNA and CDR2 YNFKEQ. The CDR3 totals 17 residues. The CDR3 reads CASSQPLWRGGRNEQYF. CDR3 DNA sequence: TGTGCCAGCAGCCAACCCCTATGGAGGGGGGGCCGGAACGAGCAGTACTTC.

The chain couples TRBV5-1 to TRBJ1-5; D remains ambiguous. The CDR3 sequence is 12 residues long. V was trimmed by 0 bases and J by 6 bases, leaving 4 bases between them. Germline values: CDR1 SGHRS, CDR2 YFSETQ. In DNA, the CDR3 is TGCGCCAGCAGCTTGGCCGGTCAGCCCCAGCATTTT. It encodes CASSLAGQPQHF.

The V call is TRBV28, the J call TRBJ1-1; 7 nucleotides match TRBD1. The CDR3 spans 15 residues. Germline trimming cut 5 bases from V and 6 bases from J; bases unmatched to any gene: 12. CDR1 is MDHEN and CDR2 is SYDVKM in the germline V gene. CDR3 nucleotides: TGTGCCAGCAGTATCCCGGACAGGAAGTCTGCTGAAGCTTTCTTT. Its protein is CASSIPDRKSAEAFF.

This chain connects TRBV30 to TRBJ1-2; 8 bases align to TRBD1. J gave up 6 bases and V 5 bases, and 5 bases lay outside the gene matches. The CDR3 is made up of 12 amino acids. Germline V lookup: CDR1 GTSNPN, CDR2 SVGIG (reference sequence). The CDR3 reads CAWGQGRDGYTF. The CDR3 DNA reads as TGTGCCTGGGGACAGGGAAGGGATGGCTACACCTTC.

The rearrangement joins TRBV7-3 to TRBJ1-1; unclear D gene. The germline V and J ends were trimmed by 4 bases and 5 bases, with 11 bases remaining between them. Germline V gives CDR1 SGHTA, CDR2 FQGTGA. This CDR3 has 13 amino acids. The CDR3: CASSSQPQTEAFF. The CDR3 bases are TGTGCCAGCAGCTCCCAACCCCAGACTGAAGCTTTCTTT.

The gene calls are TRBV9 and TRBJ1-2; the match to TRBD1 covers 8 bases. The V gene end was trimmed by 0 bases and the J gene end by 4 bases; junction bases not matched to a gene: 11. The CDR3 sequence is 17 residues long. Germline V gives CDR1 SGDLS, CDR2 YYNGEE. CDR3 region: CASSVGPGQGDLYGYTF. The CDR3, as DNA: TGTGCCAGCAGCGTAGGCCCCGGACAGGGAGACCTCTATGGCTACACCTTC.

This clone was counted a single time. V usage is TRBV5-6 and J usage is TRBJ2-7; tentatively, D is TRBD2 (7 bases). The CDR3 extends over 17 amino acids. V was cut by 0 bases and J by 0 bases, with 16 bases left in between. Per the germline V gene, CDR1 is SGHDT and CDR2 is YYEEEE. DNA for the CDR3: TGTGCCAGCAGCTTGGCGGGGGGCCCTCTAAGCTCCTACGAGCAGTACTTC. Protein sequence: CASSLAGGPLSSYEQYF.

The chain is built from TRBV10-1 and TRBJ1-4, with a tentative D call TRBD1 (6 bases). V gave up 8 bases and J gave up 8 bases, with 12 bases separating them. CDR1 WNHNN and CDR2 SYGVQD come from the germline V gene (reference sequence). The CDR3 contains 12 residues. The chain's CDR3 is CASHRVREKLFF. CDR3 coding DNA: TGCGCCAGCCACAGGGTCCGGGAAAAACTGTTTTTT.

This chain uses TRBV4-1 with TRBJ2-1; 10 bases map to TRBD2. V was clipped by 3 bases and J by 16 bases; unmatched bases: 12. CDR1 is MGHRA, CDR2 YSYEKL, per germline. This CDR3 has 14 amino acids. The chain's CDR3 is CASSQVSAGGQQFF. In DNA, the CDR3 is TGCGCCAGCAGCCAGGTGTCAGCGGGGGGGCAACAATTCTTC.

This clone was observed a single time. The rearrangement links TRBV13 to TRBJ1-6; 10 bases agree with TRBD1. J was trimmed by 8 bases and V by 2 bases; bases with no gene match: 9. The CDR3 loop spans 17 amino acids. Germline lookup yields CDR1 PRHDT and CDR2 FYEKMQ (reference sequence). The CDR3 coding sequence is TGTGCCAGCAGCTTAAGGCGGTCCGGGACAGGGGATTCACCCCTCCACTTT. Its translation is CASSLRRSGTGDSPLHF.

The chain is built from TRBV7-9 and TRBJ1-4; maybe TRBD1 (5 bases). The CDR3 runs to 14 residues. The V gene lost 7 bases and the J gene lost 8 bases, with 17 bases spanning the gap. CDR1 and CDR2 (germline): SEHNR, FQNEAQ (reference sequence). The CDR3 spells CASTYYRSGEKLFF. In DNA form, the CDR3 reads TGTGCCAGCACCTACTACAGGAGTGGGGAAAAACTGTTTTTT. The variable domain in full, with the rest retrieved from reference TRBV7-9 and TRBJ1-4, is DTGVSQNPRHKITKRGQNVTFRCDPISEHNRLYWYRQTLGQGPEFLTYFQNEAQLEKSRLLSDRFSAERPKGSFSTLEIQRTEQGDSAMYLCASTYYRSGEKLFFGSGTQLSVL.

This sequence joins TRBV28 and TRBJ2-5; TRBD1 is a possible D gene (6 bases). This CDR3 has 14 residues. V was clipped by 1 base and J by 2 bases, with 8 bases between them. Germline V CDR1 and CDR2: MDHEN, SYDVKM. CDR3 sequence: CASSLLQGQETQYF. The CDR3 nucleotides read TGTGCCAGCAGTTTATTGCAGGGGCAAGAGACCCAGTACTTC.

This chain connects TRBV19 to TRBJ1-2, with 11 nucleotides matching TRBD1. CDR1 and CDR2 (germline): LNHDA, SQIVND (reference sequence). This CDR3 has 17 residues. V trimming: 5 bases; J trimming: 3 bases; junction bases outside the gene matches: 11. The CDR3 DNA reads as TGTGCCAGTAGTTCCTGGACAGGGGGCGCACTAGACTATGGCTACACCTTC. As protein: CASSSWTGGALDYGYTF.

The V and J genes are TRBV6-4 and TRBJ2-2; D is perhaps TRBD1 (5 bases). Germline values: CDR1 MRHNA, CDR2 SNTAGT. With 6 bases removed from V and 4 bases from J, the gap between germline ends came to 18 bases. The CDR3 has 16 residues. The CDR3 DNA follows: TGTGCCAGCAGCGCCGGTAGGGGCTCGGCCACCGGGGAGCTGTTTTTT. It is translated as CASSAGRGSATGELFF.

The chain uses TRBV5-1 and TRBJ1-1, with 9 nucleotides matching TRBD1. Germline V gives CDR1 SGHRS, CDR2 YFSETQ. Trimming at V came to 4 bases and at J to 4 bases, leaving 5 bases not matched to a gene. This CDR3 has 14 residues. Written as DNA, the CDR3 is TGCGCCAGCAGCGAGATGACAGGGGGCACTGAAGCTTTCTTT. Amino acids: CASSEMTGGTEAFF.

The gene calls are TRBV5-1 and TRBJ2-3; the match to TRBD1 covers 9 bases. The germline gives CDR1 SGHRS, CDR2 YFSETQ. J gave up 3 bases and V 4 bases, and 9 bases lay outside the gene matches. The CDR3 is made up of 16 amino acids. The CDR3 sequence: CASSAQGQGWTDTQYF. In DNA, the CDR3 is TGCGCCAGCAGCGCCCAAGGACAGGGGTGGACAGATACGCAGTATTTT.

This chain connects TRBV11-2 to TRBJ2-3, with D perhaps TRBD2 (6 bases). The V end lost 1 base, the J end lost 2 bases, and 10 bases lay between the germline ends. There are 15 residues in the CDR3. CDR1 is SGHAT, CDR2 FQNNGV, per germline. CDR3: CASSLGTTLTDTQYF. CDR3 coding DNA: TGTGCCAGCAGCTTAGGGACTACTCTCACAGATACGCAGTATTTT.

V is TRBV30 and J is TRBJ2-7; the D gene is possibly TRBD2 (5 bases). There are 12 residues in the CDR3. V lost 0 bases, J lost 7 bases, and 10 bases lay in between. From germline, CDR1 is GTSNPN and CDR2 SVGIG (reference sequence). The CDR3 loop reads CAWSVLPGEQYF. The CDR3 coding sequence is TGTGCCTGGAGTGTACTTCCGGGGGAGCAGTACTTC. The full variable domain, completed using reference TRBV30 and TRBJ2-7, is SQTIHQWPATLVQPVGSPLSLECTVEGTSNPNLYWYRQAAGRGLQLLFYSVGIGQISSEVPQNLSASRPQDRQFILSSKKLLLSDSGFYLCAWSVLPGEQYFGPGTRLTVT.

This clone was seen only once. This chain joins TRBV9 and TRBJ2-7; possible D gene TRBD1, 6 bases. V was cut by 4 bases and J by 4 bases, with 15 bases left in between. In germline, CDR1 is SGDLS, CDR2 YYNGEE. The CDR3 loop spans 14 amino acids. The CDR3 DNA reads TGTGCCAGCAGCCCCCAGGGACAAGTATACGAGCAGTACTTC. Its protein is CASSPQGQVYEQYF.

V gene TRBV5-4 combines with J gene TRBJ2-1; TRBD2 agrees at 9 bases. CDR3 length: 15 amino acids. Germline CDR1 reads SGHNT; CDR2 reads YYREEE (reference sequence). After removal of 4 bases from V and 8 bases from J, the junction contained 10 bases not matched to a gene. The CDR3 nucleotides read TGTGCCAGCAGCCCCCCGGGACTAGCTAGTCATGAGCAGTTCTTC. Translated, it gives CASSPPGLASHEQFF.

The chain combines TRBV29-1 with TRBJ2-1; 7 positions agree with TRBD1. V was pared by 1 base and J by 10 bases, with 10 bases of the junction left unmatched. Germline CDR1 reads SQVTM; CDR2 reads ANQGSEA. The length of the CDR3 is 14 residues. CDR3 nucleotide sequence: TGCAGCGTTGAAGGTCAGGGGGTGATTCGGGAGCAGTTCTTC. The encoded protein is CSVEGQGVIREQFF.

The chain is built from TRBV4-2 and TRBJ2-4; 7 nucleotides match TRBD2. With V trimmed by 5 bases and J by 1 base, 8 bases remained unmatched. The CDR3 extends over 16 amino acids. Germline CDR1 LGHNA, CDR2 YNFKEQ. DNA for the CDR3: TGTGCCAGCAGCTCCTCAGGGAGGGGTGCCAAAAACATTCAGTACTTC. It translates to CASSSSGRGAKNIQYF.

The V and J genes are TRBV14 and TRBJ2-5, with D possibly matching TRBD2 (7 bases). The CDR3 is 13 amino acids. V was cut by 4 bases and J by 5 bases, with 11 bases left in between. From germline, CDR1 is SGHDN and CDR2 FVKESK. DNA of the CDR3: TGTGCCAGCAGCCGATGGGGGGGCGAGACCCAGTACTTC. Translated, it gives CASSRWGGETQYF.